This T cell receptor beta chain was captured in a study of graft-versus-host responses after intestinal transplantation. Overall study context: Recipients were all induced with anti-thymocyte globulin, then given tacrolimus and steroids for 2 to 4 years.

The study's findings and limits: Individuals carrying graft-donor T cell macrochimerism showed high graft-versus-host to host-versus-graft clonal ratios in allografts.

The data were produced by immunoSEQ multiplex PCR, yet TCRdb's version contains in-frame clones alone and is incomplete. Counted here are about 37,000 clones, roughly 87% occurring once; the ten biggest clones make up roughly 18%. The CDR3 contains 17 residues. Germline V lookup: CDR1 MGHRA, CDR2 YSYEKL. Trimming stripped 4 bases from V and 0 bases from J, with 16 bases between. Graft material was processed, releasing intraepithelial and lamina propria lymphocytes. A remark on this clone: No antigen is known for it.

J is TRBJ2-1 and V is TRBV4-1, with a possible D match to TRBD2 (6 bases). The sequence came from a human patient who received an intestinal transplant, so some T cells may come from the graft donor. The sample consisted of ileum tissue, taken more than 200 days after intestinal transplant. CDR3 sequence reads: CASSLRRRDDSYNEQFF. The CDR3, as DNA: TGCGCCAGCAGCCTCAGGCGGCGGGATGACTCCTACAATGAGCAGTTCTTC.